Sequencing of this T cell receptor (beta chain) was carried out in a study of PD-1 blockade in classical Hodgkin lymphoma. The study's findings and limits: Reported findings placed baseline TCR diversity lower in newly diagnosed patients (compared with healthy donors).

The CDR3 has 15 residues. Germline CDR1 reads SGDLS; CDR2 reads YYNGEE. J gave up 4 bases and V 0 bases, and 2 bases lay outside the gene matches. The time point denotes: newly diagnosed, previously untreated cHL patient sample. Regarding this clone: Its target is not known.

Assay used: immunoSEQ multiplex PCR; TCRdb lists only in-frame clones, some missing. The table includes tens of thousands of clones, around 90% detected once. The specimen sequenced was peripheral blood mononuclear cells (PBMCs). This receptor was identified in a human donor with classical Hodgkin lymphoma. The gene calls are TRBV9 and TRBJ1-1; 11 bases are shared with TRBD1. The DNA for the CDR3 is TGTGCCAGCAGCGTAGGGACAGGGGGCATCACTGAAGCTTTCTTT. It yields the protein CASSVGTGGITEAFF.